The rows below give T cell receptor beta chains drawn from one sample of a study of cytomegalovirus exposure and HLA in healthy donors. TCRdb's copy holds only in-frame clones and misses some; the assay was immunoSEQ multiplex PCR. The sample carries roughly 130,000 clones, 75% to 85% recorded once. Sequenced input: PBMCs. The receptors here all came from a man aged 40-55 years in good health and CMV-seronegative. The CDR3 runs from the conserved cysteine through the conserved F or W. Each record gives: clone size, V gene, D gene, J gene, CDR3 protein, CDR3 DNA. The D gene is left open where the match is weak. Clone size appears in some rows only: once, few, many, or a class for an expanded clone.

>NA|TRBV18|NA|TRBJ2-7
CASSPRVGGAPLEQYF
TGTGCCAGCTCACCACGGGTTGGCGGGGCTCCCCTCGAGCAGTACTTC
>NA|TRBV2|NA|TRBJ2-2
CASSWDKDTGELFF
TGTGCCAGCAGCTGGGACAAGGACACCGGGGAGCTGTTTTTT
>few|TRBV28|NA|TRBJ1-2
CASTLGGTNYGYTF
TGTGCCAGCACCCTCGGCGGGACTAACTATGGCTACACCTTC
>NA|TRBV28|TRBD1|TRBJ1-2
CASSLGGQGTDYGYTF
TGTGCCAGCAGTTTAGGGGGACAGGGTACCGACTACGGCTACACCTTC
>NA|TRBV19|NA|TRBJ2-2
CASRGGAGELFF
TGTGCCAGTAGGGGGGGAGCCGGGGAGCTGTTTTTT
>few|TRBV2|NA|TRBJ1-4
CASRTRGNEKLFF
TGTGCCAGCAGGACGCGGGGGAATGAAAAACTGTTTTTT
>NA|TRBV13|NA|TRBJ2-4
CASSPRASKNIQYF
TGTGCCAGCAGCCCCCGCGCGTCCAAAAACATTCAGTACTTC
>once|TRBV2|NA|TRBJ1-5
CASAFTGFNQPQHF
TGTGCCAGTGCCTTCACAGGGTTCAATCAGCCCCAGCATTTT
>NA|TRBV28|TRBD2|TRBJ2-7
CASIGSGIYEQYF
TGTGCCAGCATCGGAAGCGGGATCTACGAGCAGTACTTC
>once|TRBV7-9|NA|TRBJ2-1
CASSFTERLLYNEQFF
TGTGCCAGCAGTTTTACGGAGAGGCTACTCTACAATGAGCAGTTCTTC
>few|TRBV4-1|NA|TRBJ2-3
CASSQARSTDTQYF
TGCGCCAGCAGCCAAGCACGGAGCACAGATACGCAGTATTTT
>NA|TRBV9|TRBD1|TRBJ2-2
CASSARQGNTGELFF
TGTGCCAGCAGCGCGAGACAGGGCAACACCGGGGAGCTGTTTTTT
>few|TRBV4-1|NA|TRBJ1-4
CASSEQDGTTNEKLFF
TGCGCCAGCAGCGAACAGGACGGAACAACTAATGAAAAACTGTTTTTT
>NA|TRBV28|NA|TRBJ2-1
CASSLPYNEQFF
TGTGCCAGCAGTTTACCATACAATGAGCAGTTCTTC
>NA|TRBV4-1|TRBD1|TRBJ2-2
CASRAGQGFTGELFF
TGCGCCAGCAGGGCGGGACAGGGGTTTACCGGGGAGCTGTTTTTT
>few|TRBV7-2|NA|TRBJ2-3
CASSFSYGVTDTQYF
TGTGCCAGCAGCTTCTCATACGGGGTGACAGATACGCAGTATTTT
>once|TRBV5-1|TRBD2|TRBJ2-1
CASRFSSGTYNEQFF
TGCGCCAGCAGATTCTCTAGCGGGACCTACAATGAGCAGTTCTTC
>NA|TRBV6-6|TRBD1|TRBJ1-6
CASSYGQGNSPLHF
TGTGCCAGCAGTTACGGACAGGGGAATTCACCCCTCCACTTT
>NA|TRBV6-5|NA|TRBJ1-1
CASSYQGNTEAFF
TGTGCCAGCAGTTACCAGGGTAACACTGAAGCTTTCTTT
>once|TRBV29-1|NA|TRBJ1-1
CSVISYTEAFF
TGCAGCGTTATATCCTACACTGAAGCTTTCTTT
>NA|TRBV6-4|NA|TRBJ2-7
CASSLSSGNYEQYF
TGTGCCAGCAGTCTGTCCTCAGGGAACTACGAGCAGTACTTC
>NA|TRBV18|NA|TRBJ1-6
CASSREASSYNSPLHF
TGTGCCAGCTCACGTGAGGCGAGCTCCTATAATTCACCCCTCCACTTT
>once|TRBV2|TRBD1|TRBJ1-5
CASSERVGGRGQPQHF
TGTGCCAGCAGTGAACGGGTCGGGGGCAGGGGGCAGCCCCAGCATTTT
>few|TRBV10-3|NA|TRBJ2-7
CAIRDDRAGEQYF
TGTGCCATCAGGGACGACAGGGCGGGAGAGCAGTACTTC
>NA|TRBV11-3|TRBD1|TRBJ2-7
CASSLRDSPSYEQYF
TGTGCCAGCAGCTTACGGGACAGTCCGTCCTACGAGCAGTACTTC
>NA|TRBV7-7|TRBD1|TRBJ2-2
CASSLNRGGTGELFF
TGTGCCAGCAGCTTAAACAGGGGCGGCACCGGGGAGCTGTTTTTT
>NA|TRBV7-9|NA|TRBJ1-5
CASSVGGRSHQPQHF
TGTGCCAGCAGCGTGGGTGGCAGGTCCCATCAGCCCCAGCATTTT
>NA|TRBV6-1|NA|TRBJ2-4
CASSAENIQYF
TGTGCCAGCAGTGCCGAAAACATTCAGTACTTC
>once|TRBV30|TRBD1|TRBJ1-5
CAWSGDRDGQPQHF
TGTGCCTGGAGTGGCGACAGGGACGGTCAGCCCCAGCATTTT
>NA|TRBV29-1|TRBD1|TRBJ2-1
CSAEVPRGLQNEQFF
TGCAGCGCTGAGGTACCGAGGGGGCTTCAGAATGAGCAGTTCTTC
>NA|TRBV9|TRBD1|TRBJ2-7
CASSVGTVGAYEQYF
TGTGCCAGCAGCGTTGGGACAGTTGGGGCCTACGAGCAGTACTTC
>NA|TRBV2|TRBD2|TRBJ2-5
CASTSGGAVETQYF
TGTGCCAGCACCAGCGGGGGGGCCGTGGAGACCCAGTACTTC
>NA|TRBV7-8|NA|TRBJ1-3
CASSLQGTFSGNTIYF
TGTGCCAGCAGCTTACAGGGGACCTTCTCTGGAAACACCATATATTTT
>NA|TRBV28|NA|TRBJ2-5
CASSPFGGSEETQYF
TGTGCCAGCAGCCCCTTCGGGGGTTCAGAAGAGACCCAGTACTTC
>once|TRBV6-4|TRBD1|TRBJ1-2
CASSARTGVSYGYTF
TGTGCCAGCAGTGCACGGACAGGGGTGAGCTATGGCTACACCTTC
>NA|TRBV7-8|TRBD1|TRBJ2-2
CASSLTGTGGRLGSRSTGELFF
TGTGCCAGCAGCCTAACCGGGACAGGGGGACGTCTAGGTAGCCGATCCACCGGGGAGCTGTTTTTT
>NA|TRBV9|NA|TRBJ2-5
CASSVGVGETQYF
TGTGCCAGCAGCGTAGGTGTCGGGGAGACCCAGTACTTC